This TCR beta chain was documented in a study of blood T cell repertoires in COVID-19. Study summary: Specimens from acute and convalescent COVID-19 originated in the United States, Italy and Spain.

TCRdb keeps only in-frame clones here, not all; method: immunoSEQ multiplex PCR. The sample carries roughly 300,000 clones, around nine tenths recorded once. Germline V gene data show CDR1 as ENHRY and CDR2 as SYGVKD. Between the trimmed V and J ends, which lost 10 bases and 0 bases, there was a span of 19 bases. CDR3 length equals 17 residues. The chain recombines TRBV10-3 with TRBJ2-6; D is possibly TRBD1 (6 bases). The receptor's source is a woman aged 30 to 39 with COVID-19, enrolled during active disease. What was sequenced was peripheral blood. CDR3 in DNA: TGTGCCACCCGGGGCGGACAGCATCACTCTGGGGCCAACGTCCTGACTTTC. Translated, it gives CATRGGQHHSGANVLTF.